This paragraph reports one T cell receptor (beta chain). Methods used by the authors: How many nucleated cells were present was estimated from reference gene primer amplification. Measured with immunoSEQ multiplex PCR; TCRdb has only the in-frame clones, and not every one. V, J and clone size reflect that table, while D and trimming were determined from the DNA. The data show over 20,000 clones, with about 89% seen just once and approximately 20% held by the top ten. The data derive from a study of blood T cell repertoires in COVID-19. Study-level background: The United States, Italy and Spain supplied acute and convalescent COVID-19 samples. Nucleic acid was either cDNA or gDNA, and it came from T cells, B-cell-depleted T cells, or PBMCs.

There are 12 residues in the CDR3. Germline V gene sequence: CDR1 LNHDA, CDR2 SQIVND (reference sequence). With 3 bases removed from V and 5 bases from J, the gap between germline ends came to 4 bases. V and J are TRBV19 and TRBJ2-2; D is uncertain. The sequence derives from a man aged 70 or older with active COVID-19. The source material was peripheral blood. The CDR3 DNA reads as TGTGCCAGTAGTATCGGTACCGGGGAGCTGTTTTTT. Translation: CASSIGTGELFF. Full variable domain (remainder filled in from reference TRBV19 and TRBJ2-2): DGGITQSPKYLFRKEGQNVTLSCEQNLNHDAMYWYRQDPGQGLRLIYYSQIVNDFQKGDIAEGYSVSREKKESFPLTVTSAQKNPTAFYLCASSIGTGELFFGEGSRLTVL.